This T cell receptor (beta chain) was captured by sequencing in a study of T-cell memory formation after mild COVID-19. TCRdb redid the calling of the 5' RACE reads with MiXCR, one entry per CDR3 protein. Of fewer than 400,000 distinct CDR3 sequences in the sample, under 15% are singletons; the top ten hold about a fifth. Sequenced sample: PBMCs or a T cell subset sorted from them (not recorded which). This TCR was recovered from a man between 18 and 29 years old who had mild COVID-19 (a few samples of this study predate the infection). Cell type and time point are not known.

CDR3 coding DNA: TGTGCCATCACCCCAGGGACAAACACCGGGGAGCTGTTTTTT. Amino acids: CAITPGTNTGELFF. The rearrangement uses TRBV10-3 and TRBJ2-2; maybe TRBD1 (6 bases). Deletions cut 7 bases from V and 2 bases from J, with 11 bases between. Germline V gives CDR1 ENHRY, CDR2 SYGVKD. The CDR3 totals 14 residues.